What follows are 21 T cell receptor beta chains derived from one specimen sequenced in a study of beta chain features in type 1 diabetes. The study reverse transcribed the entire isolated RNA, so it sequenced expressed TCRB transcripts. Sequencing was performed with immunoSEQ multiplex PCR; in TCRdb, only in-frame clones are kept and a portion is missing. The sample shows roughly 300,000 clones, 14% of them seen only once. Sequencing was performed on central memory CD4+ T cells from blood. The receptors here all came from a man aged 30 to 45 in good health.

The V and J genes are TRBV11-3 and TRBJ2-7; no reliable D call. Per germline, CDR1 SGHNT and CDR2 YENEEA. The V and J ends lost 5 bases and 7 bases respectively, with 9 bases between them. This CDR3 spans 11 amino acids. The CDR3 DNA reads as TGTGCCAGCAGCCTATCCTGGGAGCAGTACTTC. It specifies CASSLSWEQYF.

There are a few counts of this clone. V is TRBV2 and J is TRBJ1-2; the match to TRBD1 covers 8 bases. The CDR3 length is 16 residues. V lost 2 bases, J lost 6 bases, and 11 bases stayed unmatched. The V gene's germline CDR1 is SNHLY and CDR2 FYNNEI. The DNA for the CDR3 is TGTGCCAGCAGTGAAAGGTTAAGCAGGACAGGGAATGGCTACACCTTC. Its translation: CASSERLSRTGNGYTF.

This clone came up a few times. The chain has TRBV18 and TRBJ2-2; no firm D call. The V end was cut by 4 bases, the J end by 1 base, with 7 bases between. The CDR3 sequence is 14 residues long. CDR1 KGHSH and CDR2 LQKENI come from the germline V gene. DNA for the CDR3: TGTGCCAGCTCACTCCGACAGAACACCGGGGAGCTGTTTTTT. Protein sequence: CASSLRQNTGELFF.

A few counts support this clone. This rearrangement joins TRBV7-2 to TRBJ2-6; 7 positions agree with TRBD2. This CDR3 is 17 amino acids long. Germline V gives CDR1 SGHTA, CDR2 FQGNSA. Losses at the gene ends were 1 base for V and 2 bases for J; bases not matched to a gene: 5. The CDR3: CASSLDGGSPGANVLTF. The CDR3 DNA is TGTGCCAGCAGCTTAGACGGCGGGAGCCCTGGGGCCAACGTCCTGACTTTC.

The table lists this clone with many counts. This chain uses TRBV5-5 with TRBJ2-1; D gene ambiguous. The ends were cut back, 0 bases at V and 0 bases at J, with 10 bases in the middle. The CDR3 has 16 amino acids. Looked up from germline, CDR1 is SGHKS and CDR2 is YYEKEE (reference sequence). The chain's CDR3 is CASSLAPESSYNEQFF. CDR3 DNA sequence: TGTGCCAGCAGCTTGGCGCCCGAGAGCTCCTACAATGAGCAGTTCTTC. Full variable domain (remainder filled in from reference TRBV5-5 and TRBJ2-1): DAGVTQSPTHLIKTRGQQVTLRCSPISGHKSVSWYQQVLGQGPQFIFQYYEKEERGRGNFPDRFSARQFPNYSSELNVNALLLGDSALYLCASSLAPESSYNEQFFGPGTRLTVL.

CDR3 in amino acids: CASSTGTSGGETQYF. The CDR3, as DNA: TGTGCCAGCAGCACAGGGACTAGCGGGGGAGAGACCCAGTACTTC. The chain has TRBV7-2 and TRBJ2-5; 14 bases fit TRBD2. Germline CDR1 reads SGHTA; CDR2 reads FQGNSA. The V and J ends lost 5 bases and 4 bases, in that order; junction bases with no gene match: 3. CDR3 size: 15 residues.

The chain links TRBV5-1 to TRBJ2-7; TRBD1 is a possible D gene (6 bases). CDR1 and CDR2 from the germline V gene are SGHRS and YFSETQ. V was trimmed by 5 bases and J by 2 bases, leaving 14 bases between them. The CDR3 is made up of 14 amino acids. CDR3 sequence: CASRLTGSTYEQYF. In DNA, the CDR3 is TGCGCCAGCAGGTTGACAGGATCCACCTACGAGCAGTACTTC.

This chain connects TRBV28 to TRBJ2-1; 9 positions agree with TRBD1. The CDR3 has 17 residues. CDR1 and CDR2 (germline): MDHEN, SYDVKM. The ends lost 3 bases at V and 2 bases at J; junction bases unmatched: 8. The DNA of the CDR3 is TGTGCCAGCAGTTTCGATCCCGGGACAGGGACCTACAATGAGCAGTTCTTC. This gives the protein CASSFDPGTGTYNEQFF. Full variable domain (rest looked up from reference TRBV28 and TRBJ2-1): DVKVTQSSRYLVKRTGEKVFLECVQDMDHENMFWYRQDPGLGLRLIYFSYDVKMKEKGDIPEGYSVSREKKERFSLILESASTNQTSMYLCASSFDPGTGTYNEQFFGPGTRLTVL.

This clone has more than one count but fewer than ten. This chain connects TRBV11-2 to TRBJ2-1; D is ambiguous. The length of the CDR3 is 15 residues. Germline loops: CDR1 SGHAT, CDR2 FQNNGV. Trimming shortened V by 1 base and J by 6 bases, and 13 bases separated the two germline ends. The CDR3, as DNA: TGTGCCAGCAGCTTAGTCGGAGTTACAGCCAATGAGCAGTTCTTC. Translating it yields CASSLVGVTANEQFF. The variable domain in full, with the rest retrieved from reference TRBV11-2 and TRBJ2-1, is EAGVAQSPRYKIIEKRQSVAFWCNPISGHATLYWYQQILGQGPKLLIQFQNNGVVDDSQLPKDRFSAERLKGVDSTLKIQPAKLEDSAVYLCASSLVGVTANEQFFGPGTRLTVL.

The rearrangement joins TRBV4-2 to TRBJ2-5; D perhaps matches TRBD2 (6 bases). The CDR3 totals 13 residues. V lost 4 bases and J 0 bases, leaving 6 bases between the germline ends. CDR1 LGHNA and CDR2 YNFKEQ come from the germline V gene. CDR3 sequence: CASSRDYQETQYF. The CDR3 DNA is TGTGCCAGCAGCCGGGACTACCAAGAGACCCAGTACTTC.

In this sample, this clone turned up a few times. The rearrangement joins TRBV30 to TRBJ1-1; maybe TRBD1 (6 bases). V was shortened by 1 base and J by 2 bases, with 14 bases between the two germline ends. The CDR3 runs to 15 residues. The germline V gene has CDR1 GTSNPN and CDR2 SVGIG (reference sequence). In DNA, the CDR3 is TGTGCCTGGAGTGCACAGGGTACTGGCAACACTGAAGCTTTCTTT. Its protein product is CAWSAQGTGNTEAFF.

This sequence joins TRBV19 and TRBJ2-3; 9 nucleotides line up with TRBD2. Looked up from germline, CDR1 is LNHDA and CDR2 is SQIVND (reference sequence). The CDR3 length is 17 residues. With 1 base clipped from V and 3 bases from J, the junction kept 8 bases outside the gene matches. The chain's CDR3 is CASSIAGFSGSTDTQYF. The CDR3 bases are TGTGCCAGTAGTATAGCTGGCTTTAGCGGGAGTACAGATACGCAGTATTTT.

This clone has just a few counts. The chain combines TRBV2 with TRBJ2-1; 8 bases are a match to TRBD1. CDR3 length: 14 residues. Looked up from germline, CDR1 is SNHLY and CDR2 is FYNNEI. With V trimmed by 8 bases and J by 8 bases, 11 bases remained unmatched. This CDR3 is CASEKTGVADEQFF. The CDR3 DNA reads TGTGCCAGCGAAAAGACAGGGGTGGCGGATGAGCAGTTCTTC.

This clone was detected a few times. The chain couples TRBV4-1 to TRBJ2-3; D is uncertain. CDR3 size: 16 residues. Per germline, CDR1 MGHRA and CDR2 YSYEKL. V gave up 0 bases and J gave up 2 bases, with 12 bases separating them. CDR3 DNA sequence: TGCGCCAGCAGCCAAGAAAGTGGGCTTGCCACAGATACGCAGTATTTT. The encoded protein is CASSQESGLATDTQYF.

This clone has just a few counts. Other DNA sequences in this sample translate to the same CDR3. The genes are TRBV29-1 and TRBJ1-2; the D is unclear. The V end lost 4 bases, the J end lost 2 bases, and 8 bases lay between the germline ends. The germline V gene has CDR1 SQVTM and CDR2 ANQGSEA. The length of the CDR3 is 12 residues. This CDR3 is CSVVGGNYGYTF. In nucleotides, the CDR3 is TGCAGCGTTGTTGGAGGGAACTATGGCTACACCTTC.

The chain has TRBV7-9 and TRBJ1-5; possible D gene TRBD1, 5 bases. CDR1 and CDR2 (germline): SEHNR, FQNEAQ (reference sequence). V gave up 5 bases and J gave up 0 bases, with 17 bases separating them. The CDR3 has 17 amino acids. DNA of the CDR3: TGTGCCAGCAGCCACTGGGGGGGAGGGAATAGCAATCAGCCCCAGCATTTT. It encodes CASSHWGGGNSNQPQHF.

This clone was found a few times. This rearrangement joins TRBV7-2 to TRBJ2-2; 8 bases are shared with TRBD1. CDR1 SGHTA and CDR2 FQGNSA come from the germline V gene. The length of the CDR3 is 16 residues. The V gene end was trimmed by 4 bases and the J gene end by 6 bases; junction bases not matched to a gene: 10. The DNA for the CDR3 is TGTGCCAGCAGCTCGAGGACAGGGTGGGGAGCCGGGGAGCTGTTTTTT. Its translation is CASSSRTGWGAGELFF.

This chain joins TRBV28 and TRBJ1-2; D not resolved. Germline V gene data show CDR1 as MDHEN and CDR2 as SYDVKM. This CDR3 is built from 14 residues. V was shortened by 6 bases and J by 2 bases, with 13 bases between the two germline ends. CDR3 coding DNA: TGTGCCAGCAGGTTAGAACACCTCAACTATGGCTACACCTTC. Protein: CASRLEHLNYGYTF.

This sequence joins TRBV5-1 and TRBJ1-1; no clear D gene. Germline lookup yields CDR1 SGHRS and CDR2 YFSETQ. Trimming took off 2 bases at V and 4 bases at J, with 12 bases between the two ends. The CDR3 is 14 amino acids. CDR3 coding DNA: TGCGCCAGCAGCTTCCAGTCACTCGGCACTGAAGCTTTCTTT. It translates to CASSFQSLGTEAFF.

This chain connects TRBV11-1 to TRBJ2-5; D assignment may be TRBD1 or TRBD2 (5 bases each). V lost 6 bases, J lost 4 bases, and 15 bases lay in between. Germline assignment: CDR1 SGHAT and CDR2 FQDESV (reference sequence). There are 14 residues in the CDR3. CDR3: CASSPQTAVETQYF. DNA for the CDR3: TGTGCCAGCAGTCCACAGACAGCGGTAGAGACCCAGTACTTC.

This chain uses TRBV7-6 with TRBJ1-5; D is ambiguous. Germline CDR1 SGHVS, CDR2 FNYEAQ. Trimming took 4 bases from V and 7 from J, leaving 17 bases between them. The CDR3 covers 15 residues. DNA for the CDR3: TGTGCCAGCAGCTCCGGATCCGGGGTTGAACAGCCCCAGCATTTT. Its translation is CASSSGSGVEQPQHF. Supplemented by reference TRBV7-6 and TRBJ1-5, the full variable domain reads GAGVSQSPRYKVTKRGQDVALRCDPISGHVSLYWYRQALGQGPEFLTYFNYEAQQDKSGLPNDRFSAERPEGSISTLTIQRTEQRDSAMYRCASSSGSGVEQPQHFGDGTRLSIL.